Listed below are T cell receptor beta chains from one sample, sequenced in a study of blood T cells in healthy people across ages. TCRdb reprocessed the 5' RACE reads via MiXCR and lists one record per CDR3 protein. Altogether around 940,000 distinct CDR3 sequences are present, 45% to 60% being singletons, with the ten largest covering 20% to 25%. Input material: blood. All receptors come from a woman in her fifties or sixties in good health. CDR3s include the opening cysteine and the closing phenylalanine or tryptophan. Fields, in order: V gene, CDR3 length, J gene, clone size, D gene, CDR3 protein, CDR3 DNA. D genes are given only for firm matches. A row's size may be missing; if present it is once, few, many or a size class.

TRBV5-1	14	TRBJ2-1	-	-	CASSLDGAYNEQFF	TGCGCCAGCAGCTTGGACGGGGCCTACAATGAGCAGTTCTTC
TRBV4-1	16	TRBJ1-2	few	TRBD1	CASSQGGGQGALGYTF	TGCGCCAGCAGCCAAGGGGGAGGACAGGGGGCACTTGGCTACACCTTC
TRBV4-2	24	TRBJ2-5	-	-	CASSQVEIVRIRAVLRAGHRAKYF	-
TRBV12-3/TRBV12-4	14	TRBJ2-1	-	-	CASVLREGPNRQFF	TGTGCCAGCGTACTGAGAGAGGGTCCCAATCGGCAGTTCTTC
TRBV5-5	15	TRBJ2-7	-	-	CASSLEQGLYNEQYF	TGTGCCAGCAGCTTGGAACAGGGTTTATACAATGAGCAGTACTTC
TRBV25-1	16	TRBJ2-7	-	TRBD2	CASSDPLTSGKYEQYF	TGTGCCAGCAGTGACCCCCTCACTAGCGGTAAATACGAGCAGTACTTC
TRBV4-1	16	TRBJ2-6	few	-	CASSHQGRSGANVLTF	TGCGCCAGCAGCCATCAGGGTAGGTCTGGGGCCAACGTCCTGACTTTC
TRBV20-1	13	TRBJ2-7	few	-	CSASWTVGDEQYF	TGCAGTGCCTCCTGGACAGTGGGGGACGAGCAGTACTTC
TRBV15	14	TRBJ2-7	once	-	CATSRDVGTEEQYF	TGTGCCACCAGCAGAGACGTAGGGACCGAGGAGCAGTACTTC
TRBV9	20	TRBJ2-5	-	TRBD2	CASSLTKGLAGGRVGETQYF	TGTGCCAGCAGCCTGACAAAGGGGCTAGCGGGAGGGCGGGTTGGAGAGACCCAGTACTTC
TRBV12-3/TRBV12-4	15	TRBJ1-5	-	TRBD1	CASSGGGQTNQPQHF	TGTGCCAGCAGTGGGGGGGGACAGACCAATCAGCCCCAGCATTTT
TRBV4-2	16	TRBJ2-3	-	TRBD2	CASSQVGGRDTDTQYF	TGTGCCAGCAGCCAAGTAGGCGGGAGGGACACAGATACGCAGTATTTT
TRBV20-1	12	TRBJ1-2	-	-	CSARSPSRGYTF	TGCAGTGCTAGGTCTCCTAGTCGGGGCTACACCTTC
TRBV2	12	TRBJ2-5	-	-	CASTGGWVAQYF	TGTGCCAGCACCGGAGGGTGGGTGGCCCAGTACTTC
TRBV7-9	17	TRBJ1-5	-	-	CASSLGVGLGGNQPQHF	TGTGCCAGCAGCTTAGGGGTTGGTCTCGGGGGCAATCAGCCCCAGCATTTT
TRBV7-2	13	TRBJ2-7	-	-	CASSPTSVGEQYF	TGTGCCAGCAGCCCCACCAGTGTAGGAGAGCAGTACTTC
TRBV7-9	15	TRBJ2-7	-	-	CASSPSTGSIHEQYF	TGTGCCAGCAGCCCCAGTACAGGGAGTATCCACGAGCAGTACTTC
TRBV12-3/TRBV12-4	14	TRBJ2-7	few	-	CASSFRLAIHEQYF	TGTGCCAGCAGTTTTCGGCTAGCCATTCACGAGCAGTACTTC
TRBV20-1	12	TRBJ2-3	few	TRBD1	CSATDREDTQYF	TGCAGTGCTACCGACAGGGAAGATACGCAGTATTTT
TRBV20-1	15	TRBJ2-1	-	-	CSARDPVVGSDEQFF	TGCAGTGCTAGAGACCCGGTGGTAGGGTCGGATGAGCAGTTCTTC
TRBV7-2	14	TRBJ2-5	few	-	CASSLRRVPETQYF	TGTGCCAGCAGCTTAAGGAGGGTCCCAGAGACCCAGTACTTC
TRBV20-1	14	TRBJ2-1	once	-	CSDTPGTHPNEQFF	TGCAGTGACACCCCTGGGACCCACCCCAATGAGCAGTTCTTC
TRBV2	14	TRBJ1-2	-	TRBD1	CASSVEDRVYGYTF	TGTGCCAGCAGTGTAGAGGACAGGGTATATGGCTACACCTTC
TRBV27	13	TRBJ2-7	-	TRBD1	CASSSRQGWEQYF	TGTGCCAGCAGTTCCCGACAGGGGTGGGAGCAGTACTTC
TRBV5-1	14	TRBJ2-1	-	-	CATQLRGVEDEQFF	TGCGCCACACAATTGAGGGGGGTGGAAGATGAGCAGTTCTTC
TRBV20-1	15	TRBJ1-4	once	TRBD1	CSAMETGGANEKLFF	TGCAGTGCTATGGAAACAGGGGGCGCTAATGAAAAACTGTTTTTT
TRBV21-1	14	TRBJ2-7	-	-	CASSKIRACNEQYF	TGTGCCAGCAGCAAGATCAGGGCATGCAATGAGCAGTACTTC
TRBV29-1	15	TRBJ2-7	-	-	CSVGGLAQSSYEQYF	TGCAGCGTTGGTGGGCTAGCGCAAAGCTCCTACGAGCAGTACTTC
TRBV20-1	13	TRBJ1-4	-	-	CSAPGLTNEKLFF	TGCAGTGCTCCGGGGCTCACTAATGAAAAACTGTTTTTT
TRBV11-2	17	TRBJ2-7	once	TRBD2	CASSFPSGRDFYNEQYF	TGTGCCAGCAGCTTCCCTAGCGGGAGAGACTTCTACAATGAGCAGTACTTC
TRBV6-5	14	TRBJ1-1	-	-	CASSPRGSDAEAFF	TGTGCCAGCAGCCCCCGGGGCTCGGACGCTGAAGCTTTCTTT
TRBV12-3/TRBV12-4	15	TRBJ2-3	few	TRBD2	CASSFAGGPTDTQYF	TGTGCCAGCAGTTTCGCGGGAGGGCCCACAGATACGCAGTATTTT
TRBV4-2	14	TRBJ2-1	-	-	CASSQPGLPNEQFF	TGTGCCAGCAGCCAACCGGGACTCCCCAATGAGCAGTTCTTC
TRBV9	15	TRBJ2-5	-	TRBD2	CASSVAGGARETQYF	TGTGCCAGCAGCGTAGCGGGGGGAGCTCGAGAGACCCAGTACTTC
TRBV12-3/TRBV12-4	11	TRBJ2-5	-	-	CASGRRETQYF	TGTGCCAGCGGACGCCGAGAGACCCAGTACTTC
TRBV5-1	15	TRBJ2-5	few	-	CASSQIRGYQETQYF	TGCGCCAGCAGCCAGATCAGGGGATACCAAGAGACCCAGTACTTC
TRBV6-1	15	TRBJ1-2	few	-	CASSALMGETNGYTF	TGTGCCAGCAGTGCCCTTATGGGGGAGACAAATGGCTACACCTTC
TRBV7-2	13	TRBJ2-3	-	-	CASSLARSGAQYF	TGTGCCAGCAGCTTAGCCCGGTCCGGCGCGCAGTATTTT
TRBV2	11	TRBJ2-7	few	-	CASSVRGEQYF	TGTGCCAGCAGCGTTAGAGGCGAGCAGTACTTC
TRBV20-1	18	TRBJ2-5	-	-	CSARDLERESRSGETQYF	TGCAGTGCTAGAGATTTGGAGCGAGAGAGCCGATCGGGGGAGACCCAGTACTTC
TRBV4-1	16	TRBJ2-7	-	TRBD2	CASSQGWLAGGYEQYF	TGCGCCAGCAGCCAAGGTTGGCTAGCGGGAGGTTATGAGCAGTACTTC
TRBV6-5	13	TRBJ1-2	-	-	CASSPFSSYGYTF	TGTGCCAGCAGCCCCTTTAGTTCCTATGGCTACACCTTC
TRBV20-1	15	TRBJ2-7	-	TRBD1	CSARDPGQGPYEQYF	TGCAGTGCTAGAGATCCGGGACAGGGTCCCTACGAGCAGTACTTC
TRBV29-1	14	TRBJ2-5	-	TRBD2	CSGMPGGAGETQYF	TGCAGCGGAATGCCGGGAGGGGCGGGAGAGACCCAGTACTTC
TRBV4-2	15	TRBJ2-7	-	-	CASSQRLGPDYEQYF	TGTGCCAGCAGCCAACGCCTCGGACCCGACTACGAGCAGTACTTC
TRBV5-1	16	TRBJ2-3	-	-	CASSPWAGRWTDTQYF	TGCGCCAGCAGCCCCTGGGCGGGTCGGTGGACAGATACGCAGTATTTT
TRBV14	14	TRBJ2-3	-	-	CASSHRPGAATQYF	TGTGCCAGCAGCCACCGACCCGGAGCAGCTACGCAGTATTTT
TRBV20-1	14	TRBJ2-7	many	-	CSADAEGVWVEQYF	TGCAGTGCGGACGCCGAAGGGGTATGGGTCGAGCAGTACTTC
TRBV4-2	15	TRBJ2-5	-	TRBD2	CASSQVAGEGETQYF	TGTGCCAGCAGCCAAGTAGCGGGAGAGGGGGAGACCCAGTACTTC
TRBV4-1	16	TRBJ2-7	few	TRBD1	CASSHGQGGRSYEQYF	TGCGCCAGCAGCCACGGACAGGGGGGTAGGTCCTACGAGCAGTACTTC
TRBV10-3	17	TRBJ2-3	-	TRBD1	CAISDSGQGGPTRAQYF	TGTGCCATCAGTGATTCCGGACAGGGTGGGCCTACCCGTGCGCAGTATTTT
TRBV12-3/TRBV12-4	15	TRBJ2-3	-	-	CASSPPKYGSDTQYF	TGTGCCAGCAGTCCCCCCAAGTATGGGTCAGATACGCAGTATTTT
TRBV4-1	14	TRBJ2-3	many	-	CASSQKPGGWAQYF	TGCGCCAGCAGCCAAAAACCAGGAGGGTGGGCGCAGTATTTT
TRBV6-1	15	TRBJ2-7	-	-	CASSETAGLSYEQYF	TGTGCCAGCAGTGAAACGGCAGGGTTGTCCTACGAGCAGTACTTC
TRBV10-3	14	TRBJ2-7	few	-	CATTPGILSYEQYF	TGTGCCACCACCCCAGGGATTCTCTCCTACGAGCAGTACTTC
TRBV4-3	14	TRBJ2-5	few	-	CASSPRLGVRTQYF	TGCGCCAGCAGCCCCCGGCTTGGAGTCCGTACCCAGTACTTC
TRBV20-1	17	TRBJ2-4	few	TRBD2	CSARLAGVRGAKNIQYF	TGCAGTGCTCGACTAGCGGGAGTAAGGGGGGCCAAAAACATTCAGTACTTC